This is a list of T cell receptor beta chains from one sample in a study of blood T cell repertoires in COVID-19. Produced via immunoSEQ multiplex PCR; TCRdb's table is partial and in-frame only. Seen here are 250,000 to 350,000 clones, 70% to 90% observed once, and the top ten hold 5% to 7.5%. Material: peripheral blood. Receptor source: a man younger than 35 who had recovered from COVID-19. Both conserved end residues are part of each CDR3. Clone size is shown for a subset of rows, as once, few, many or a class of expanded clone.

v_gene	j_gene	abundance	CDR3aa
TRBV5-1	TRBJ2-2	few	CASSSGPSGGTGELFF
TRBV7-9	TRBJ1-2	-	CASSPEGNYGYTF
TRBV6-5	TRBJ1-2	-	CASSYFLDSNYGYTF
TRBV19	TRBJ1-1	-	CASSEDRASTEAFF
TRBV7-9	TRBJ2-1	-	CASSLVGQGFYNEQFF
TRBV6-5	TRBJ2-1	-	CASSHDINPHNEQFF
TRBV4-2	TRBJ2-7	-	CASSQEAATYEQYF
TRBV29-1	TRBJ1-2	-	CSVEDRGLSRGYTF
TRBV3-1/TRBV3-2	TRBJ1-2	-	CASSQQGNYGYTF
TRBV5-4	TRBJ2-6	-	CASSLGGQSGANVLTF
TRBV4-1	TRBJ2-1	-	CASSARQGRRDEQFF
TRBV30	TRBJ2-3	-	CAWSIGLAGQDTQYF
TRBV13	TRBJ2-5	-	CASSWREGTGETQYF
TRBV12-3/TRBV12-4	TRBJ1-4	-	CASSPDEKLFF
TRBV5-1	TRBJ2-3	once	CASSLADISTDTQYF
TRBV10-3	TRBJ1-1	-	CAIRTSFLDTEAFF
TRBV19	TRBJ2-7	-	CASSRGQGLYEQYF
TRBV7-9	TRBJ2-1	-	CASSLGTGGNEQFF
TRBV29-1	TRBJ2-7	once	CSVRLNSYEQYF
TRBV7-2	TRBJ1-5	-	CASSYTNQPQHF
TRBV11-2	TRBJ1-5	-	CASSSDRGQPQHF
TRBV5-1	TRBJ2-5	-	CASSSLTGSQETQYF
TRBV29-1	TRBJ2-1	-	CSVDGQGVSYNEQFF
TRBV2	TRBJ2-5	-	CASRSWGDQETQYF
TRBV5-1	TRBJ2-7	few	CASSFYPDRGKYF
TRBV27	TRBJ2-7	-	CASSPLAGVGHEQYF
TRBV9	TRBJ1-1	-	CASSPWDSNTEAFF
TRBV12-3/TRBV12-4	TRBJ1-2	few	CASTLTGRYTF
TRBV27	TRBJ1-3	once	CASSSRQGNTIYF
TRBV5-1	TRBJ2-3	-	CASSKPGLAVPTDTQYF
TRBV6-6	TRBJ2-2	-	CASSWTSGTPSGELFF
TRBV6-5	TRBJ2-2	-	CASWAGTLNTGELFF
TRBV25-1	TRBJ2-2	-	CASSELGLATGGELFF
TRBV7-6	TRBJ1-2	-	CASSLRTGVDYGYTF